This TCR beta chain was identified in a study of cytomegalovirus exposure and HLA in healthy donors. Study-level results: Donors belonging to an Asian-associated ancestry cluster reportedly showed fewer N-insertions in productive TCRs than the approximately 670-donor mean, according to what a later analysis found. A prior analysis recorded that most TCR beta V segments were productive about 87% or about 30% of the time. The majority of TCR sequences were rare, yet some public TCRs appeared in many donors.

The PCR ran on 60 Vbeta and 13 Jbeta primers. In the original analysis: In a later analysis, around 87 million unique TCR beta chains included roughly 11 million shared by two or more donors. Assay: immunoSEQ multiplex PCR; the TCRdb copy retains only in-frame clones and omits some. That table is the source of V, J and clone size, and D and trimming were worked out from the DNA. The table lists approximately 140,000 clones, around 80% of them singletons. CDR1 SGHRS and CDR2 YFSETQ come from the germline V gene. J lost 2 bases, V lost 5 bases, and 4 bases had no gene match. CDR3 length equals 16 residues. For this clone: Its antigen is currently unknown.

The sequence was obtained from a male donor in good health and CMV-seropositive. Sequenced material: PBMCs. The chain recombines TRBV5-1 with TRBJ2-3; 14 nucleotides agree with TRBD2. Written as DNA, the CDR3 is TGCGCCAGCAGTACGGGACTAGCGGGGGTCACAGATACGCAGTATTTT. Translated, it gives CASSTGLAGVTDTQYF.